The following is a T cell receptor (beta chain) sequence with its context. Its target is unknown. RNA in amounts of roughly 0.5 to 1 ug was reverse transcribed with random hexamers. With immunoSEQ multiplex PCR, TCR beta CDR3 was amplified across 54 Vbeta and 13 Jbeta. TCRdb used MiXCR to reprocess the immunoSEQ multiplex PCR reads, holding one entry per CDR3 protein. The table has roughly 150,000 distinct CDR3 sequences, roughly 94% seen once; the top ten hold 0.21%. This specimen belongs to a study of CD8 T cells in Susac syndrome. Trimming took 0 bases from V and 0 from J, leaving 8 bases between them. Per the germline V gene, CDR1 is KGHDR and CDR2 is SFDVKD. There are 16 residues in the CDR3. Findings of the study overall: The study acknowledged a relatively small number of individuals in its TCR sequencing and HLA analysis.

CD8+ and CD4+ blood T cells underwent TCR beta sequencing. The chain uses TRBV24-1 and TRBJ1-3; D remains ambiguous. The specimen sequenced was CD8+ T cells from PBMCs. The clonotype comes from a human donor with multiple sclerosis. CDR3 nucleotide sequence: TGTGCCACCAGTGATTTGCGAGCCCGCTCTGGAAACACCATATATTTT. It specifies CATSDLRARSGNTIYF.